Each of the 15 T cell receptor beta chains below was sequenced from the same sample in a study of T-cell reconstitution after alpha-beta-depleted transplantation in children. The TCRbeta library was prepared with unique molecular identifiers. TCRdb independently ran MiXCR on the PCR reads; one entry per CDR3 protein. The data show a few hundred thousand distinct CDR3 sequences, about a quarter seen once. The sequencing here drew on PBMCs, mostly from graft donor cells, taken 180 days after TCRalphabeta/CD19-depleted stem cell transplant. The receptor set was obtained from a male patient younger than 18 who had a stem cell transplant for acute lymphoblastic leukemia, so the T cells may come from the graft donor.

The DNA for the CDR3 is TGTGCCAGCACCGCCGGGAGAGGAGACAATGAGCAGTTCTTC. Encoded protein: CASTAGRGDNEQFF. The rearrangement links TRBV6-1 to TRBJ2-1; tentative D call: TRBD2 (6 bases). The germline CDR1 and CDR2 sequences are MNHNS and SASEGT. This CDR3 comprises 14 residues. Trimming pared 7 bases from V and 5 bases from J, leaving 15 bases between.

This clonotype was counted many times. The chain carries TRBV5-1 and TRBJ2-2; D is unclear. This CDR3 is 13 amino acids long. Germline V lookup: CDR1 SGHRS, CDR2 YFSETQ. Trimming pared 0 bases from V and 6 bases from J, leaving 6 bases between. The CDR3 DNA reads TGCGCCAGCAGCTTGGATGGGGCCGGGGAGCTGTTTTTT. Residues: CASSLDGAGELFF.

The CDR3 sequence is CATSRVGELNTEAFF. DNA for the CDR3: TGTGCCACCAGCAGAGTGGGAGAGCTGAACACTGAAGCTTTCTTT. The chain couples TRBV15 to TRBJ1-1; D is undetermined. Germline lookup yields CDR1 LNHNV and CDR2 YYDKDF (reference sequence). This CDR3 comprises 15 residues. Deletions cut 1 base from V and 0 bases from J, with 9 bases between.

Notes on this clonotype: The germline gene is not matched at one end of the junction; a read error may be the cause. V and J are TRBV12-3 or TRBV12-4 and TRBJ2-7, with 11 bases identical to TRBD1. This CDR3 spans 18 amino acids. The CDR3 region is CACSLLPGDRGSIYEQYF. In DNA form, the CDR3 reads TGTGCCTGCAGTTTATTACCGGGGGACAGGGGGTCTATTTACGAGCAGTACTTC.

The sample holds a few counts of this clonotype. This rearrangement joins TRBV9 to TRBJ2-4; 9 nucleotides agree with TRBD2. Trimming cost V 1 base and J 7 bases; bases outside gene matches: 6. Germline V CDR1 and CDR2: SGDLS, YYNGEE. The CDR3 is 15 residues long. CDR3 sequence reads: CASSVSAGGWNIQYF. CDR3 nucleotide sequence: TGTGCCAGCAGCGTATCGGCGGGAGGGTGGAACATTCAGTACTTC.

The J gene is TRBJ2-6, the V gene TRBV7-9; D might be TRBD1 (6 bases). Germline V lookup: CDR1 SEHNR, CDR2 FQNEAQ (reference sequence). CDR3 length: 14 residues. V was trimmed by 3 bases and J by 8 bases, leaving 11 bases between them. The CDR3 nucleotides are TGTGCCAGCAGCTTCACAGGGTCCTCCAACGTCCTGACTTTC. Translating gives CASSFTGSSNVLTF.

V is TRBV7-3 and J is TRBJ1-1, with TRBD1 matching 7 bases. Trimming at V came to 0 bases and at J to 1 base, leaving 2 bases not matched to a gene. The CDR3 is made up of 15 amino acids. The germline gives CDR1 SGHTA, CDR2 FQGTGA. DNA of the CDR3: TGTGCCAGCAGCTTAACCGGACAGGCGAACACTGAAGCTTTCTTT. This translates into CASSLTGQANTEAFF.

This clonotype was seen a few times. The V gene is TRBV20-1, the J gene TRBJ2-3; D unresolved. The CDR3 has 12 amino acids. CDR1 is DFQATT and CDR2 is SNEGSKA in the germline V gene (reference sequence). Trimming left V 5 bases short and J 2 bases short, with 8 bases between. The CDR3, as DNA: TGCAGTGCTTCCCAAGACACAGATACGCAGTATTTT. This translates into CSASQDTDTQYF.

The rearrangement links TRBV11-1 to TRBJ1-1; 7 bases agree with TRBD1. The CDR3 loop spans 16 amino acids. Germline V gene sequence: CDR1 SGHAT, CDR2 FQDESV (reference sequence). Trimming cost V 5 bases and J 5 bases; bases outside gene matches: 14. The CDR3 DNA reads TGTGCCAGCAGCGCACACGACAGGGTGGGGACAACTGAAGCTTTCTTT. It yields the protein CASSAHDRVGTTEAFF.

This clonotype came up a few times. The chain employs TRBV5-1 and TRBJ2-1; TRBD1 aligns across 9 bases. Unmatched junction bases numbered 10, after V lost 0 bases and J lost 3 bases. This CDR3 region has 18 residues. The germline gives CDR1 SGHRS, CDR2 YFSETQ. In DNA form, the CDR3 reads TGCGCCAGCAGCTTGGTCCCGGGACAGGGAATGGGCTACAATGAGCAGTTCTTC. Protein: CASSLVPGQGMGYNEQFF.

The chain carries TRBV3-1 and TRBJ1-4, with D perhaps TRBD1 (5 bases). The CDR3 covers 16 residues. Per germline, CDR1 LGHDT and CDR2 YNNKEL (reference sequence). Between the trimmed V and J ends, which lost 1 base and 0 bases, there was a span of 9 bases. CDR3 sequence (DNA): TGTGCCAGCAGCCAAGGTTGGACAACAACTAATGAAAAACTGTTTTTT. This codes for CASSQGWTTTNEKLFF. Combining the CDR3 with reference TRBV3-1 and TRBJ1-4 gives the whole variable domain DTAVSQTPKYLVTQMGNDKSIKCEQNLGHDTMYWYKQDSKKFLKIMFSYNNKELIINETVPNRFSPKSPDKAHLNLHINSLELGDSAVYFCASSQGWTTTNEKLFFGSGTQLSVL.

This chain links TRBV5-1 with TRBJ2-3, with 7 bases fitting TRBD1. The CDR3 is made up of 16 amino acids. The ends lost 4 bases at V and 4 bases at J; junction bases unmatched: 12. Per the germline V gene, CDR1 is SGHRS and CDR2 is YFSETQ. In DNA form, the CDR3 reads TGCGCCAGCAGCCCCTCATGGGACAGTGGGGCAGATACGCAGTATTTT. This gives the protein CASSPSWDSGADTQYF.

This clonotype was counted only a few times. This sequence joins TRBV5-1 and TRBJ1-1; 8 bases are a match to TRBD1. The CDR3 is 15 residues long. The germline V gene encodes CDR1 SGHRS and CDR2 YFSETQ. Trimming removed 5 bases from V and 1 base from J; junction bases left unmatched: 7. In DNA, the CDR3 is TGCGCCAGCAGACTCTGGACAGGGTGGAACACTGAAGCTTTCTTT. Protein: CASRLWTGWNTEAFF.

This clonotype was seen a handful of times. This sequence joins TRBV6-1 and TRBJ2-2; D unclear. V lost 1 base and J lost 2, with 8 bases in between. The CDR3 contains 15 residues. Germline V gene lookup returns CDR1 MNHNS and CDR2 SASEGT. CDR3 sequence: CASSEERVNTGELFF. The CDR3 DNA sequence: TGTGCCAGCAGTGAAGAACGGGTCAACACCGGGGAGCTGTTTTTT.

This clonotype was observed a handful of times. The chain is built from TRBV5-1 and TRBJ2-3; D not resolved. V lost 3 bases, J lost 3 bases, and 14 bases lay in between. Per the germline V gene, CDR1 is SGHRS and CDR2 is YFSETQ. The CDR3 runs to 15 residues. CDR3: CASSSYTFMTDTQYF. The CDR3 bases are TGCGCCAGCAGCTCGTATACCTTTATGACAGATACGCAGTATTTT.